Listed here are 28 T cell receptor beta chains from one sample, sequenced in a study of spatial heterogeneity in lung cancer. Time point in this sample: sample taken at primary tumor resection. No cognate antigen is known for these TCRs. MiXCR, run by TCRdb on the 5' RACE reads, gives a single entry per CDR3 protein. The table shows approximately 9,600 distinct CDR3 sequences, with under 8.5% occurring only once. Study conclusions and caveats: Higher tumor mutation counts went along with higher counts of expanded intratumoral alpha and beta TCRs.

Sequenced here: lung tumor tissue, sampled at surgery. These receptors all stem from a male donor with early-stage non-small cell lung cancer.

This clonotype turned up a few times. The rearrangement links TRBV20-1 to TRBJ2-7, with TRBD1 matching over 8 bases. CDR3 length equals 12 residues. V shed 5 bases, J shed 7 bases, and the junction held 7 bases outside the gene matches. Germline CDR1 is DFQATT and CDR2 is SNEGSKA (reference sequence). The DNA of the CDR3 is TGCAGTGCTCGCAGGGGGCGTGAAGAGCAGTACTTC. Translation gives CSARRGREEQYF.

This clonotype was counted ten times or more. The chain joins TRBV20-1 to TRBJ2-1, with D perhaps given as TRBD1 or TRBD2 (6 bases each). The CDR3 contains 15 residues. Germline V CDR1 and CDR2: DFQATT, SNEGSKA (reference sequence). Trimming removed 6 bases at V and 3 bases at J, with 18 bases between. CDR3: CSAGHREVVYNEQFF. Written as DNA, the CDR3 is TGCAGTGCCGGACACAGGGAGGTGGTCTACAATGAGCAGTTCTTC.

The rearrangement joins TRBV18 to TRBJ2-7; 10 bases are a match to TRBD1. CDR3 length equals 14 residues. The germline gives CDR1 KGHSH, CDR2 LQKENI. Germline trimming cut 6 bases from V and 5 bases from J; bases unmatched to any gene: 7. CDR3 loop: CASSPPGTGDEQYF. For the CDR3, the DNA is TGTGCCAGCTCGCCTCCCGGGACAGGGGACGAGCAGTACTTC. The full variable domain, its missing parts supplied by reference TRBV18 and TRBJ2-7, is NAGVMQNPRHLVRRRGQEARLRCSPMKGHSHVYWYRQLPEEGLKFMVYLQKENIIDESGMPKERFSAEFPKEGPSILRIQQVVRGDSAAYFCASSPPGTGDEQYFGPGTRLTVT.

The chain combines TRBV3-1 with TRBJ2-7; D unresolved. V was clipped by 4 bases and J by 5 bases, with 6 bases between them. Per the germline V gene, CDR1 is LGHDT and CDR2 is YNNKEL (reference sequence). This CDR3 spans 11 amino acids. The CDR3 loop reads CASSREHEQYF. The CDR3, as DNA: TGTGCCAGCAGCCGCGAGCACGAGCAGTACTTC.

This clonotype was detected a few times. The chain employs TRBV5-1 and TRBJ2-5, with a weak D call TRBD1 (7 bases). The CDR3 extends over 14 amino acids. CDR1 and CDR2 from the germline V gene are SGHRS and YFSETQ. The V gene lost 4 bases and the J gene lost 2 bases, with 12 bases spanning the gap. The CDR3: CASSRGTVQETQYF. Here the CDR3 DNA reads TGCGCCAGCAGCCGCGGGACAGTACAAGAGACCCAGTACTTC.

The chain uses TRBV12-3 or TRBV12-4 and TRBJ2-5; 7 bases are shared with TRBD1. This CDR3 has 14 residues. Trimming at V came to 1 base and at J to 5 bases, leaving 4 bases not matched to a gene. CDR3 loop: CASSLETGRETQYF. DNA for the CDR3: TGTGCCAGCAGTTTAGAGACAGGGCGTGAGACCCAGTACTTC.

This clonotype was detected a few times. The CDR3 DNA follows: TGTGCCAGCAGCACTCGCCGGGATAGGGGGAAAGAGACCCAGTACTTC. Translating it yields CASSTRRDRGKETQYF. This chain links TRBV7-9 with TRBJ2-5; D is perhaps TRBD1 (6 bases). Trimming took 5 bases from V and 3 from J, leaving 19 bases between them. The length of the CDR3 is 16 residues. CDR1 is SEHNR and CDR2 is FQNEAQ in the germline V gene (reference sequence).

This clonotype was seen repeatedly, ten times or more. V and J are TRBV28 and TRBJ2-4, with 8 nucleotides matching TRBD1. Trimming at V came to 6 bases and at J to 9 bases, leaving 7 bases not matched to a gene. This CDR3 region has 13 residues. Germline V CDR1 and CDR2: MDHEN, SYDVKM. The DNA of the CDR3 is TGTGCCAGCAGCAACGGACAGGGAAGCATTCAGTACTTC. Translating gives CASSNGQGSIQYF.

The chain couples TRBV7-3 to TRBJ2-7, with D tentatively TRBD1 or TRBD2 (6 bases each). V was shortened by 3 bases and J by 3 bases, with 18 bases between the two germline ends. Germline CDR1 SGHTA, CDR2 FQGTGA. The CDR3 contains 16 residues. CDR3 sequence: CASSLLGGQAVYEQYF. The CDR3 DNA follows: TGTGCCAGCAGCTTGCTTGGGGGGCAGGCCGTCTACGAGCAGTACTTC.

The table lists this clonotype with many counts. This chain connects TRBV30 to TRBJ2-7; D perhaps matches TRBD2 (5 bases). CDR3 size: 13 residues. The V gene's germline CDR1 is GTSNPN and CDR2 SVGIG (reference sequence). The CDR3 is CASGNPSSYEQYF. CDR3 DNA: TGTGCTTCGGGGAATCCCAGCTCCTACGAGCAGTACTTC.

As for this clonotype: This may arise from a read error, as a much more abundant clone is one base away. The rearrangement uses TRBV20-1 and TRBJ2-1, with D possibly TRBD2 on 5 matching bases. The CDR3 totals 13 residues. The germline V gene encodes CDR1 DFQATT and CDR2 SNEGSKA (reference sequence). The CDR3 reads CRATAIRSGPPFF. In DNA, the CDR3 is TGCCGTGCTACGGCGATCAGAAGCGGTCCCCCGTTCTTC.

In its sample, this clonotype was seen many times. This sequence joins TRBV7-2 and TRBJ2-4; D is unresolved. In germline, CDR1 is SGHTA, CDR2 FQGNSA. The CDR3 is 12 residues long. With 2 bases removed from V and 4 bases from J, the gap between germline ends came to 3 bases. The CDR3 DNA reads TGTGCCAGCAGCTTACAGAAAAACATTCAGTACTTC. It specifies CASSLQKNIQYF. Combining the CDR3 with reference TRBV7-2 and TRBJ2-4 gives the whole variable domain GAGVSQSPSNKVTEKGKDVELRCDPISGHTALYWYRQSLGQGLEFLIYFQGNSAPDKSGLPSDRFSAERTGGSVSTLTIQRTQQEDSAVYLCASSLQKNIQYFGAGTRLSVL.

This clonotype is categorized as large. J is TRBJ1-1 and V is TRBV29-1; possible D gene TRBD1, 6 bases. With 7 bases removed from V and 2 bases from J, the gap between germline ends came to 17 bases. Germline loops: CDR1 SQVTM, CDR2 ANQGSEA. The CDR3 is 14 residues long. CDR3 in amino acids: CSALMRGSNTEAFF. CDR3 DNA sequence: TGCAGCGCCCTGATGAGGGGGTCTAACACTGAAGCTTTCTTT. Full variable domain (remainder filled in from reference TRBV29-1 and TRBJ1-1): SAVISQKPSRDICQRGTSLTIQCQVDSQVTMMFWYRQQPGQSLTLIATANQGSEATYESGFVIDKFPISRPNLTFSTLTVSNMSPEDSSIYLCSALMRGSNTEAFFGQGTRLTVV.

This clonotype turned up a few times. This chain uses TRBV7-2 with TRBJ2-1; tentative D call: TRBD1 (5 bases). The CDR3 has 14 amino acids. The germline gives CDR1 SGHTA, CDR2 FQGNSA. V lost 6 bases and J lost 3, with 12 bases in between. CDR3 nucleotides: TGTGCCAGCAGGGACGTAGGGGTCTACAATGAGCAGTTCTTC. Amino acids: CASRDVGVYNEQFF.

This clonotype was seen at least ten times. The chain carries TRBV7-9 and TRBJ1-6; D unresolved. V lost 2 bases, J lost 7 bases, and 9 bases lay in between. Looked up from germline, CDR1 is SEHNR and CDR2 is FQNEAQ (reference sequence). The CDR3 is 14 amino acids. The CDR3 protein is CASSLKGRNSPLHF. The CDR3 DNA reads TGTGCCAGCAGCTTAAAGGGCCGGAATTCACCCCTCCACTTT.

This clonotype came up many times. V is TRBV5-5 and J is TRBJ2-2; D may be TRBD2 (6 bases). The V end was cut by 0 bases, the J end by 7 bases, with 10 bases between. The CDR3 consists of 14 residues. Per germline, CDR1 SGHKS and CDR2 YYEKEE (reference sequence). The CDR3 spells CASSLEPGGGELFF. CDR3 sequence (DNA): TGTGCCAGCAGCTTGGAGCCCGGGGGCGGGGAGCTGTTTTTT.

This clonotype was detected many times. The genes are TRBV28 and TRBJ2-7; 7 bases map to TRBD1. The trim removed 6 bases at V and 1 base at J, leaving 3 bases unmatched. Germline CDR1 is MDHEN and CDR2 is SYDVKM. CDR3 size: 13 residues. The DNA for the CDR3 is TGTGCCAGCAGACCACAGGGGTCCTACGAGCAGTACTTC. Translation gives CASRPQGSYEQYF.

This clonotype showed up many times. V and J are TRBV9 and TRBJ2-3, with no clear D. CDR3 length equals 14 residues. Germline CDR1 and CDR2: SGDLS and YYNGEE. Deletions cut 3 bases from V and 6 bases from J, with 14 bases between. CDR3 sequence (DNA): TGTGCCAGCAGCGCCGGCCCGTCCCCCGATACGCAGTATTTT. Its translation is CASSAGPSPDTQYF.

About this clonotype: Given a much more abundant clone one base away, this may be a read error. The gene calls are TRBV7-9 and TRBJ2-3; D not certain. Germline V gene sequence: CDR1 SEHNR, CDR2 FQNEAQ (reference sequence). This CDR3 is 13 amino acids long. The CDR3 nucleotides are TGTACCAGCAGTCCGGAGTGGACAGATACGCAGTATTTT. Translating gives CTSSPEWTDTQYF.

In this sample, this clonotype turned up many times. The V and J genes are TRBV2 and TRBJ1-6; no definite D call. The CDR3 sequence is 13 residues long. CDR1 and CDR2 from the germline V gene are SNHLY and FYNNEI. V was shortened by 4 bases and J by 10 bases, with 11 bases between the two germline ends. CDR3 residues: CASSVGNGSPLHF. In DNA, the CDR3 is TGTGCCAGCAGTGTAGGGAACGGATCACCCCTCCACTTT.

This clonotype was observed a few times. The CDR3 protein is CSARVGESYNEQFF. CDR3 sequence (DNA): TGCAGTGCTAGAGTCGGGGAATCCTACAATGAGCAGTTCTTC. This chain connects TRBV20-1 to TRBJ2-1; tentative D call: TRBD2 (5 bases). Looked up from germline, CDR1 is DFQATT and CDR2 is SNEGSKA (reference sequence). The V and J ends lost 1 base and 1 base respectively, with 8 bases between them. The CDR3 consists of 14 residues.

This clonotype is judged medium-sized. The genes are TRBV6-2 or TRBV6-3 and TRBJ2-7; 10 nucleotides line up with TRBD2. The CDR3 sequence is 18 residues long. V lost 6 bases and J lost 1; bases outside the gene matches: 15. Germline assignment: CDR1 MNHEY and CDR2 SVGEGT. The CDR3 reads CASRKQADGTSVSYEQYF. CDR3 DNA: TGTGCCAGCAGAAAACAGGCGGATGGGACTAGCGTTTCCTACGAGCAGTACTTC.

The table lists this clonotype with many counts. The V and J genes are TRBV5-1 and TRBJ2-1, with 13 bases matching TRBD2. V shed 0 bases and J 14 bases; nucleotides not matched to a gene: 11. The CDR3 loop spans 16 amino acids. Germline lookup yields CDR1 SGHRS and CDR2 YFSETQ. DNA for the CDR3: TGCGCCAGCAGCTTGGGGGCTGGGACTAGCGGGATTTACGAGTTCTTC. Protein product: CASSLGAGTSGIYEFF.

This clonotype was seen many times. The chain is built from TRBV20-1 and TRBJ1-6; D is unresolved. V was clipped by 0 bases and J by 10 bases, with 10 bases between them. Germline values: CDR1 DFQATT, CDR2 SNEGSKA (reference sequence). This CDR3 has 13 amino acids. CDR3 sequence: CSARDPVDSPLHF. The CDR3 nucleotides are TGCAGTGCTAGAGACCCGGTCGACTCACCCCTCCACTTT.

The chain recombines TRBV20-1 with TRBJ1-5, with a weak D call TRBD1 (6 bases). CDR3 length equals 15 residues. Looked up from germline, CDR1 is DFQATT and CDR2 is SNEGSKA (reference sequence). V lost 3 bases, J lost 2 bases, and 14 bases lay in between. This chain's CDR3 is CSASSLNRGNQPQHF. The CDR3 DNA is TGCAGTGCTAGCAGCCTGAACAGGGGCAATCAGCCCCAGCATTTT.

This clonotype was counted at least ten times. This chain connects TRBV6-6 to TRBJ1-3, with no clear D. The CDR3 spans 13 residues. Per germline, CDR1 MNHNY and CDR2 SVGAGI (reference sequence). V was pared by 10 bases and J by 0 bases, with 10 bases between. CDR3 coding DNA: TGTGCCATCATGACTTACTCTGGAAACACCATATATTTT. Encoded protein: CAIMTYSGNTIYF.

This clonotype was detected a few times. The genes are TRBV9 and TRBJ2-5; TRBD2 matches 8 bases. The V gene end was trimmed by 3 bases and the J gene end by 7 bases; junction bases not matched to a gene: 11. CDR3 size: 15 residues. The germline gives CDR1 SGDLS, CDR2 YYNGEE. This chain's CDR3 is CASSGLGTSGGTQYF. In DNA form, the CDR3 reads TGTGCCAGCAGCGGACTTGGGACTAGTGGCGGGACCCAGTACTTC. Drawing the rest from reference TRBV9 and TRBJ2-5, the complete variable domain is DSGVTQTPKHLITATGQRVTLRCSPRSGDLSVYWYQQSLDQGLQFLIQYYNGEERAKGNILERFSAQQFPDLHSELNLSSLELGDSALYFCASSGLGTSGGTQYFGPGTRLLVL.

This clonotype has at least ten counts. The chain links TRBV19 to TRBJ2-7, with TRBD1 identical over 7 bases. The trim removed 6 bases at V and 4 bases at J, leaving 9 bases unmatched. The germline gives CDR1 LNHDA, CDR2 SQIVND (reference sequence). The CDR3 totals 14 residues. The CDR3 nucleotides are TGTGCCAGTAGGAAGACAGGGAGAAGTTACGAGCAGTACTTC. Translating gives CASRKTGRSYEQYF.